This TCR beta chain originates from a study of blood T cell repertoires in COVID-19. About the research overall: Sites across the United States, Italy and Spain contributed samples from acute and convalescent COVID-19.

Study processing details: Nucleated cell counts were estimated from reference gene primer amplification. Here immunoSEQ multiplex PCR was the method, and the copy in TCRdb shows in-frame clones only, minus some. For V, J and clone size, that table is used; D and trimming come from the DNA. The repertoire holds about 69,000 clones, with about four fifths as singletons. The CDR3 extends over 15 amino acids. Germline lookup yields CDR1 MNHEY and CDR2 SVGEGT. With 5 bases clipped from V and 8 bases from J, the junction kept 12 bases outside the gene matches. What was sequenced was peripheral blood. J is TRBJ1-2 and V is TRBV6-2 or TRBV6-3; 9 bases line up with TRBD1. The sequence derives from a woman of 80 years or more with acute or convalescent COVID-19. The CDR3 is CASSDVDRGVRGYTF. CDR3 DNA: TGTGCCAGCAGTGACGTGGACAGGGGAGTTCGAGGCTACACCTTC.